These 5 T cell receptor beta chains were all obtained from the same sample, sequenced in a study of Tregs in tolerant kidney transplant recipients (dated by TCRdb to the late 2010s). Taken with the paper, the label for time point translates to: blood sample drawn before combined kidney and bone marrow transplant. To prepare the library, the immunoSEQ multiplex PCR assay was applied. In TCRdb, the immuneACCESS table is reduced to in-frame sequences with V and J assigned. These tables do not hold every clone; where another copy was compared, an unresolved V gene accounts for under half, and the others remain unexplained. Across this sample there are fewer than 65,000 clones, with roughly 88% seen only once. The ten largest clonotypes hold 2.1% of the sample. The sequencing used Tregs from blood, collected before the transplant. Source of these receptors: a human donor who received a combined kidney and bone marrow transplant.

The chain employs TRBV18 and TRBJ2-1, with D possibly called TRBD1 or TRBD2 (5 bases each). V dropped 1 base and J dropped 7 bases, with 8 bases sitting between them. The germline V gene encodes CDR1 KGHSH and CDR2 LQKENI. CDR3 length equals 13 residues. The DNA for the CDR3 is TGTGCCAGCTCACCACGGGACGGGAATGAGCAGTTCTTC. Protein: CASSPRDGNEQFF.

The chain carries TRBV28 and TRBJ2-4; 10 bases are a match to TRBD1. Germline trimming cut 7 bases from V and 6 bases from J; bases unmatched to any gene: 9. The CDR3 runs 15 residues. The V gene's germline CDR1 is MDHEN and CDR2 SYDVKM. In nucleotides, the CDR3 is TGTGCCAGCACTCCGACAGGGGGCATCGGAAACATTCAGTACTTC. Protein sequence: CASTPTGGIGNIQYF.

The V and J genes are TRBV27 and TRBJ2-7, with TRBD1 as a possible D gene (5 bases). Germline CDR1 is MNHEY and CDR2 is SMNVEV (reference sequence). With 8 bases removed from V and 4 bases from J, the gap between germline ends came to 15 bases. CDR3 length: 13 amino acids. This CDR3 reads CASGKAGKYEQYF. The CDR3 nucleotides read TGTGCCAGCGGGAAGGCAGGGAAGTACGAGCAGTACTTC.

This chain connects TRBV6-6 to TRBJ2-7, with D possibly being TRBD1 (6 bases). CDR1 MNHNY and CDR2 SVGAGI come from the germline V gene (reference sequence). Trimming took 6 bases from V and 4 from J, leaving 19 bases between them. This CDR3 region has 15 residues. The CDR3 DNA follows: TGTGCCAGCAGCCCCCGACCCGGGACATTGTACGAGCAGTACTTC. Its translation: CASSPRPGTLYEQYF.

This clone has just one count. V is TRBV7-2 and J is TRBJ2-3, with D perhaps matching TRBD1 or TRBD2 (5 bases each). CDR1 is SGHTA and CDR2 is FQGNSA in the germline V gene. This CDR3 is 13 amino acids long. Deletions cut 8 bases from V and 0 bases from J, with 9 bases between. CDR3 amino acids: CASGTSSTDTQYF. The CDR3 DNA sequence: TGTGCCAGCGGGACCTCAAGCACAGATACGCAGTATTTT.